The source of this T cell receptor (beta chain) is a study of monozygotic twins with inflammatory bowel disease (dated by TCRdb to between 2019 and 2020). Describing the broader study: The full study comprised some 30 monozygotic twin pairs: nine German pairs (four IBD-concordant, five IBD-discordant) and 19 IBD-discordant Danish pairs. The search for disease-associated traits relied mainly on comparing, within discordant pairs, IBD patients with their genetically identical healthy co-twins. Each individual had, on average, about 151 000 unique TCRalpha sequences and 181 000 unique TCRbeta sequences available for analysis.

With regard to this clonotype: The antigen this receptor binds is unknown.

For CDR1 and CDR2, the germline V gene lists SGHTA and FQGNSA. The CDR3 goes from the cysteine to the phenylalanine over 16 residues. Only the protein sequence is given. An approximately 2.5 ml peripheral blood sample was drawn into PAXgene tubes per donor and stored at -80°C. Total RNA was isolated from whole blood with the PAXgene blood miRNA kit on an automated QIAcube, without T cell sorting. Peripheral blood from monozygotic twin pairs, either concordant or discordant for inflammatory bowel disease, underwent deep TCRalpha and TCRbeta repertoire profiling that used unique molecular barcoding. Smoking habits were recorded for all twin pairs, with individuals classified as current, former or never smokers. The library came from 5' RACE. For each TCR library, around 3,800 ng of total RNA was used. cDNA was synthesized with SMARTScribe reverse transcriptase in eight separate reactions per sample. During cDNA synthesis, template switching introduced unique molecular identifiers that contained a 6-nucleotide sample barcode. Amplification of TCRalpha and TCRbeta cDNA involved two nested PCRs of roughly 16 and 10 cycles, and each PCR was followed by bead purification. Before amplification, the cDNA was treated with uracil DNA-glycosylase and purified using the QIAquick PCR purification kit. In the second PCR, Illumina TruSeq-compatible adapters and sample-specific barcodes were added. TapeStation and Qubit were used to check library quality and concentration, and 4.5 to 6.5 ng of each library was pooled. The pooled libraries were sequenced with 2 x 100 bp reads and custom sequencing primers on an Illumina HiSeq2500 single-index Rapid Run. Per the source publication's procedure: PCR and sequencing errors were corrected by UMI-based consensus assembly using MiGEC version 1.2.6. MiXCR version 2.1.1 was used to carry out V(D)J alignment, clonotype assembly and CDR3 extraction. Normalisation of gene usage, clonotype sharing and MAIT/NKT TCR abundance was achieved by analysing the top 1000, 10 000 and 20 000 clonotypes per sample. Diversity was computed as the inverse Simpson index with the vegan R package after downsampling to 27 000 UMIs. Statistical testing used paired Mann-Whitney U tests on the discordant twin pairs and applied Benjamini-Hochberg correction for multiple testing. Following reprocessing of the reads by TCRdb, the data hold one row per CDR3 protein sequence and no DNA is available. TCRdb's processing, not the authors', yielded these V and J calls. The sample table holds about 350,000 distinct CDR3 sequences. The biggest ten clones account for 2% of the sample.

Study-level results and caveats: Repertoire similarity did not differ between concordant and discordant twins, which could be due to limited statistical power. The results gave no support for a single strong signal or clonotype linked to IBD. TCRbeta repertoire diversity, by inverse Simpson index, was decreased in IBD patients compared with their healthy co-twins. Background noise and inter-individual variability may have been introduced into the repertoires by the differing immunosuppressive treatments among patients. Distinction between different T cell subtypes could not be achieved in the analysis. Compared with healthy twins, IBD patients shared fewer clonotypes with other individuals, and the difference was most pronounced in patients with signs of disease activity.

The receptor was isolated from a human donor with ulcerative colitis or Crohn's disease, or a healthy co-twin of an affected twin (not recorded which). The chain is assembled from TRBV7-2 and TRBJ2-2; TCRdb returns TRBD1, unconfirmable since there is no DNA. Source material: blood. CDR3 sequence: CASSPPRQIEAGELFF.